This entry concerns a single T cell receptor (beta chain). The antigen is unknown. The sample is drawn from a study of OX40 agonist ivuxolimab in advanced cancers. Whole-study context: Intravenous ivuxolimab was administered to patients every 2 weeks at 0.01 to 10 mg/kg. Patients with prior anti-PD-1, anti-PD-L1 or anti-CTLA-4 therapy were eligible; about 41% had some. The study, taken as a whole, reports: In general, CD8+ T cells held more expanded clones than CD4+ did, on average.

The protocol was immunoSEQ multiplex PCR, while the TCRdb copy is restricted to in-frame clones and leaves out a portion. The repertoire consists of 45,000 to 60,000 clones, with roughly 92% occurring once and the leading ten covering 10% to 15%. CDR1 is ENHRY, CDR2 SYGVKD, per germline. There are 14 residues in the CDR3. V was cut by 6 bases and J by 6 bases, with 16 bases left in between. The TCR comes from an adult with an advanced solid tumor such as melanoma, head and neck, liver or kidney cancer. The starting material was CD4+ or CD8+ T cells sorted from blood, obtained in a trial of the OX40 agonist ivuxolimab. This chain links TRBV10-3 with TRBJ2-3; possible D gene TRBD2, 5 bases. CDR3 sequence (DNA): TGTGCCATCAGGGGTGCTACGGGGATGGATACGCAGTATTTT. Encoded protein: CAIRGATGMDTQYF.